Reported below is one TCR beta chain. This specimen belongs to a study of OX40 agonist ivuxolimab in advanced cancers. Study summary: Hepatocellular carcinoma, melanoma, renal cell or head and neck cancer affected the dose-escalation patients. Prior therapy, whether anti-PD-1, anti-PD-L1 or anti-CTLA-4, was allowed, and 30% to 40% had some. Three dose-escalation patients had partial responses: one with hepatocellular carcinoma and two with cutaneous melanoma.

Data came from immunoSEQ multiplex PCR; TCRdb stores just in-frame clones and leaves some out. The table has tens of thousands of clones, approximately 88% seen once. CDR3 size: 18 residues. Trimming removed 11 bases at V and 0 bases at J, with 23 bases between. Germline loops: CDR1 SNHLY, CDR2 FYNNEI. The rearrangement uses TRBV2 and TRBJ1-6; D gene uncertain. This sequence originates from an adult with an advanced solid tumor such as melanoma, head and neck, liver or kidney cancer. The sample was CD4+ or CD8+ T cells sorted from blood, taken in a trial of the OX40 agonist ivuxolimab. This chain's CDR3 is CASTRERRGLSYNSPLHF. The CDR3 nucleotides are TGTGCCTCCACTAGAGAACGCCGAGGCCTCTCCTATAATTCACCCCTCCACTTT.